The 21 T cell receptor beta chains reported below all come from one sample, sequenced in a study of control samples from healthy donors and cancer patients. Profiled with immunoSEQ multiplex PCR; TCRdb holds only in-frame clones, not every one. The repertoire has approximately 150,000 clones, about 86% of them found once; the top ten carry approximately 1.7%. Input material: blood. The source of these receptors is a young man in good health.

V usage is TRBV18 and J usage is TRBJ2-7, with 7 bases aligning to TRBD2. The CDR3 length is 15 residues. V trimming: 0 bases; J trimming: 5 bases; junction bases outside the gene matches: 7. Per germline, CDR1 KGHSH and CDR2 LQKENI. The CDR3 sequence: CASSPPVAAGDEQYF. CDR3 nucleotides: TGTGCCAGCTCACCACCGGTAGCCGCGGGGGACGAGCAGTACTTC.

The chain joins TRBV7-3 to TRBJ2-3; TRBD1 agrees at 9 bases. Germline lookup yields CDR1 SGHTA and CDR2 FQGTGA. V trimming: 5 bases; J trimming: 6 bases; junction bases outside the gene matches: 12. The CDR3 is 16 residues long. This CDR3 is CASSHTGTGSRDTQYF. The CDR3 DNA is TGTGCCAGCAGCCACACCGGGACAGGGAGCCGCGATACGCAGTATTTT.

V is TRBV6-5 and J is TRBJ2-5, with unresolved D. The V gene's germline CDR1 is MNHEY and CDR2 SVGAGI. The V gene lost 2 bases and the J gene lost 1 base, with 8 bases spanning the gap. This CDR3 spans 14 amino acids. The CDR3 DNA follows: TGTGCCAGCAGTTACGTGGCAGCCCAAGAGACCCAGTACTTC. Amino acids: CASSYVAAQETQYF.

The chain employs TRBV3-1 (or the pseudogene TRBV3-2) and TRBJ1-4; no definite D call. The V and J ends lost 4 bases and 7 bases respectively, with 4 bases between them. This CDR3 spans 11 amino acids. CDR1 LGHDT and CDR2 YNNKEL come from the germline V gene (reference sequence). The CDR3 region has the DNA TGTGCCAGCAGCCGCACTGAAAAACTGTTTTTT. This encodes CASSRTEKLFF.

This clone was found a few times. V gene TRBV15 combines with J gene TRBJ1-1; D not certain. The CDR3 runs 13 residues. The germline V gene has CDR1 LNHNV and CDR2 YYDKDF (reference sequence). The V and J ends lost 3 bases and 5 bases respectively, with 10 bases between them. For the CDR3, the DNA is TGTGCCACCAGCAGGTCAGGAGGGACTGAAGCTTTCTTT. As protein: CATSRSGGTEAFF.

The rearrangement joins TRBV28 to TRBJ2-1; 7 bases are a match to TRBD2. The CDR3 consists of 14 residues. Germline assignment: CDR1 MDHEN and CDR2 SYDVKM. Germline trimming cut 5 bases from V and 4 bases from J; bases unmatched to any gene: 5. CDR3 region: CASSQRAGYNEQFF. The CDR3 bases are TGTGCCAGCAGTCAGAGAGCGGGATACAATGAGCAGTTCTTC.

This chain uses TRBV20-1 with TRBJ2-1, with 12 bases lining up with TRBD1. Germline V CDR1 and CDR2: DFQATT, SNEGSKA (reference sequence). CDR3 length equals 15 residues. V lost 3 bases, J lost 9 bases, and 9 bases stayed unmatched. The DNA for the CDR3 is TGCAGTGCTAGTAGTGGGACAGGGGGCCTCGGTGAGCAGTTCTTC. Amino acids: CSASSGTGGLGEQFF.

CDR3 region: CASTDGLASITNTGELFF. The CDR3 nucleotides are TGCGCCAGCACCGATGGACTAGCGAGCATCACAAACACCGGGGAGCTGTTTTTT. This sequence joins TRBV23-1 and TRBJ2-2, with TRBD2 matching over 9 bases. TRBV23-1 is an ORF, and what it does is uncertain. The CDR3 length is 18 residues. V shed 7 bases, J shed 2 bases, and the junction held 14 bases outside the gene matches.

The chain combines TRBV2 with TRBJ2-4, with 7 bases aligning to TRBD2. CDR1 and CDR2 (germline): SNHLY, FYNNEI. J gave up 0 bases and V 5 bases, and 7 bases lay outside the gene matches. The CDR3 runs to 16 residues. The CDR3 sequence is CASSHGTTLAKNIQYF. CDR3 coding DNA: TGTGCCAGCAGTCATGGGACTACCTTAGCCAAAAACATTCAGTACTTC. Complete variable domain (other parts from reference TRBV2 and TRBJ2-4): EPEVTQTPSHQVTQMGQEVILRCVPISNHLYFYWYRQILGQKVEFLVSFYNNEISEKSEIFDDQFSVERPDGSNFTLKIRSTKLEDSAMYFCASSHGTTLAKNIQYFGAGTRLSVL.

DNA of the CDR3: TGTGCCAGCAGCTTAGGGACAGGGACTAATTCACCCCTCCACTTT. Encoded protein: CASSLGTGTNSPLHF. The chain joins TRBV7-2 to TRBJ1-6; 8 bases align to TRBD1. The V and J ends lost 1 base and 6 bases, in that order; junction bases with no gene match: 2. Germline CDR1 is SGHTA and CDR2 is FQGNSA. The CDR3 spans 15 residues.

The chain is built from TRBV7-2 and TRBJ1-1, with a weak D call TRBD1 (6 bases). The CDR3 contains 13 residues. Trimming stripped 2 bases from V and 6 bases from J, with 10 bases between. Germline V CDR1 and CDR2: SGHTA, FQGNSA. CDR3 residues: CASSLSQGPEAFF. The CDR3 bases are TGTGCCAGCAGCTTAAGTCAGGGGCCTGAAGCTTTCTTT.

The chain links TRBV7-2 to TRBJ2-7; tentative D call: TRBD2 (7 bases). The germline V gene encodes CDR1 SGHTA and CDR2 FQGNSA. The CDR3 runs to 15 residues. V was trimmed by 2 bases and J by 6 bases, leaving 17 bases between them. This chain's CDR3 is CASSLSLRGAFEQYF. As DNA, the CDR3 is TGTGCCAGCAGCTTATCGTTACGGGGGGCGTTCGAGCAGTACTTC.

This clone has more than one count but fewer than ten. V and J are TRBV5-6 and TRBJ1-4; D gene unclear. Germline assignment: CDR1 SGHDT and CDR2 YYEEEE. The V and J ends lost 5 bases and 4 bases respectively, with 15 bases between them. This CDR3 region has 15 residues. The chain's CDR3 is CASSSFSAFNEKLFF. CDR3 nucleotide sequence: TGTGCCAGCAGTTCCTTCTCGGCGTTTAATGAAAAACTGTTTTTT.

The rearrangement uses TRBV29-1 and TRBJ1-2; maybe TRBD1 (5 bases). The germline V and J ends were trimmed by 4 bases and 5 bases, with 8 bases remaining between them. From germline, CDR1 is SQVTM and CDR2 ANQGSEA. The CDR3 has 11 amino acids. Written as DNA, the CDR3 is TGCAGCGTTGCCAGGGATTATGGCTACACCTTC. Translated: CSVARDYGYTF.

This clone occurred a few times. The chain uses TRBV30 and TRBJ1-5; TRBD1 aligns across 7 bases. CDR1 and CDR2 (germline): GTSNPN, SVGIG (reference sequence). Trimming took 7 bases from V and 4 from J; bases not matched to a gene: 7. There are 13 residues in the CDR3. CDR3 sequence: CAFSGTENQPQHF. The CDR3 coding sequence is TGTGCCTTTAGTGGGACAGAGAATCAGCCCCAGCATTTT.

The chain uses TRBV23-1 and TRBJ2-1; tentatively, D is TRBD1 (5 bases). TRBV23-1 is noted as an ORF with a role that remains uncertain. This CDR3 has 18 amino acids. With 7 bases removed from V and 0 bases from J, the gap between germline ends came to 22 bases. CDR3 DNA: TGCGCCAGCATCAATTACTGCCTACTCACAGGCTCCTACAATGAGCAGTTCTTC. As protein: CASINYCLLTGSYNEQFF.

In DNA, the CDR3 is TGTGCCAGCAGTGATCGAGCGGGGGGAGTAACAGATACGCAGTATTTT. Protein sequence: CASSDRAGGVTDTQYF. The chain links TRBV6-4 to TRBJ2-3; the match to TRBD2 covers 9 bases. The germline V gene has CDR1 MRHNA and CDR2 SNTAGT. The V segment lost 3 bases and the J segment 3 bases; nucleotides outside the gene matches: 7. The CDR3 totals 16 residues.

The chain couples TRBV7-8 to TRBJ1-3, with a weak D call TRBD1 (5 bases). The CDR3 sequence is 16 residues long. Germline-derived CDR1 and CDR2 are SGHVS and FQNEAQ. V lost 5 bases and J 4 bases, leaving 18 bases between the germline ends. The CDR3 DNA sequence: TGTGCCAGCAGCCCTTGGGCGGGGGAATACGGAAACACCATATATTTT. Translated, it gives CASSPWAGEYGNTIYF. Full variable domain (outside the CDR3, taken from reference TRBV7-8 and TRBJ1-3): GAGVSQSPRYKVAKRGQDVALRCDPISGHVSLFWYQQALGQGPEFLTYFQNEAQLDKSGLPSDRFFAERPEGSVSTLKIQRTQQEDSAVYLCASSPWAGEYGNTIYFGEGSWLTVV.

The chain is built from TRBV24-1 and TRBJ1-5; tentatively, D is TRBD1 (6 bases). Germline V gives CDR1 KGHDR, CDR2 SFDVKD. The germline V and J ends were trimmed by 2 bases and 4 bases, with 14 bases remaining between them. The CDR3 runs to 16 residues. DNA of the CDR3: TGTGCCACCAGTGATTCAACCTCAGGGGTGAATCAGCCCCAGCATTTT. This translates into CATSDSTSGVNQPQHF.

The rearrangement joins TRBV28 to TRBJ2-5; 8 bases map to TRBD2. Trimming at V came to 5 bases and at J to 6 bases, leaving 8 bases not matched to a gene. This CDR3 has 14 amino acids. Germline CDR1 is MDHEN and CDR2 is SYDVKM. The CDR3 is CASSPGGGEKTQYF. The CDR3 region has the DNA TGTGCCAGCAGTCCCGGGGGGGGCGAGAAGACCCAGTACTTC. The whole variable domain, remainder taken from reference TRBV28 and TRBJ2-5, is DVKVTQSSRYLVKRTGEKVFLECVQDMDHENMFWYRQDPGLGLRLIYFSYDVKMKEKGDIPEGYSVSREKKERFSLILESASTNQTSMYLCASSPGGGEKTQYFGPGTRLLVL.

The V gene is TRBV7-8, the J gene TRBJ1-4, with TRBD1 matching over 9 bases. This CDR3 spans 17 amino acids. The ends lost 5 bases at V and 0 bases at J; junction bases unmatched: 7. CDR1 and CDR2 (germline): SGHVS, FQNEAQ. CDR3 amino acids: CASSIPDRGTTNEKLFF. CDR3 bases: TGTGCCAGCAGCATCCCGGACAGGGGAACAACTAATGAAAAACTGTTTTTT. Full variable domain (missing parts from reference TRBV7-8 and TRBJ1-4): GAGVSQSPRYKVAKRGQDVALRCDPISGHVSLFWYQQALGQGPEFLTYFQNEAQLDKSGLPSDRFFAERPEGSVSTLKIQRTQQEDSAVYLCASSIPDRGTTNEKLFFGSGTQLSVL.